The sequence of this T cell receptor beta chain was determined in a study of blood T cells in healthy people across ages. Study-wide points: It was held that diversity estimates obtained from one million T cells represented underestimates. PBMCs were not sorted, which prevented a conclusive comparison of naive versus antigen-experienced cells. Fewer expanded clones and more diversity marked long-lived versus aged donors.

This clonotype was seen just once. Its matching antigen is unknown. Together with a sample-barcoded 5' primer, a J-beta primer mix was included in a second PCR lasting about 7 to 11 cycles. Tagging of each cDNA molecule was performed by a template-switch adaptor with 12 random nucleotides. A single record per CDR3 protein comes from TCRdb applying MiXCR to the 5' RACE reads. The sample includes around 1,900,000 distinct CDR3 sequences, about two fifths of them seen just once. Deletions cut 2 bases from V and 4 bases from J, with 9 bases between. The CDR3 is 14 amino acids. In germline, CDR1 is MNHEY, CDR2 SVGEGT.

The sample consisted of blood. The chain carries TRBV6-2 or TRBV6-3 and TRBJ1-5, with D maybe TRBD1 (5 bases). The clonotype comes from a human donor in good health. CDR3 sequence (DNA): TGTGCCAGCAGTTACGTCCAGGGTAATCAGCCCCAGCATTTT. It specifies CASSYVQGNQPQHF.